These 30 T cell receptor beta chains share one sample of origin, sequenced in a study of cytomegalovirus exposure and HLA in healthy donors. The PCR had 60 Vbeta and 13 Jbeta primers. Clones were read by immunoSEQ multiplex PCR, and TCRdb kept only the in-frame ones, dropping some. The repertoire holds roughly 150,000 clones, with roughly 80% as singletons. Sequencing used PBMCs. The receptors come from a male donor in good health and CMV-seropositive.

The V and J genes are TRBV18 and TRBJ1-5; D unresolved. Germline CDR1 and CDR2: KGHSH and LQKENI. V was shortened by 3 bases and J by 3 bases, with 6 bases between the two germline ends. CDR3 length: 13 amino acids. The CDR3 region is CASSPGVNQPQHF. The CDR3, as DNA: TGTGCCAGCTCACCGGGCGTCAATCAGCCCCAGCATTTT. The whole variable domain, filled in from reference TRBV18 and TRBJ1-5, reads NAGVMQNPRHLVRRRGQEARLRCSPMKGHSHVYWYRQLPEEGLKFMVYLQKENIIDESGMPKERFSAEFPKEGPSILRIQQVVRGDSAAYFCASSPGVNQPQHFGDGTRLSIL.

V usage is TRBV4-1 and J usage is TRBJ1-3, with a weak D call TRBD1 (6 bases). The germline CDR1 and CDR2 sequences are MGHRA and YSYEKL. There are 19 residues in the CDR3. The V and J ends lost 0 bases and 3 bases respectively, with 21 bases between them. CDR3 sequence: CASSQEGEGVGSHGNTIYF. In DNA form, the CDR3 reads TGCGCCAGCAGCCAAGAGGGTGAGGGGGTCGGCTCTCATGGAAACACCATATATTTT.

The V and J genes are TRBV6-1 and TRBJ2-7; no clear D. The CDR3 loop spans 16 amino acids. The V end was cut by 4 bases, the J end by 5 bases, with 21 bases between. Looked up from germline, CDR1 is MNHNS and CDR2 is SASEGT. The DNA for the CDR3 is TGTGCCAGCAGTGCTACCCTCTCCCAAGGTCGGGACGAGCAGTACTTC. Translating it yields CASSATLSQGRDEQYF.

This rearrangement joins TRBV30 to TRBJ2-5, with D maybe TRBD2 (6 bases). The CDR3 covers 12 residues. The V end lost 1 base, the J end lost 5 bases, and 8 bases lay between the germline ends. Germline lookup yields CDR1 GTSNPN and CDR2 SVGIG (reference sequence). This CDR3 reads CAWSEGRETQYF. The CDR3 DNA reads TGTGCCTGGAGTGAAGGGAGGGAGACCCAGTACTTC. Full variable domain (remainder filled in from reference TRBV30 and TRBJ2-5): SQTIHQWPATLVQPVGSPLSLECTVEGTSNPNLYWYRQAAGRGLQLLFYSVGIGQISSEVPQNLSASRPQDRQFILSSKKLLLSDSGFYLCAWSEGRETQYFGPGTRLLVL.

The rearrangement uses TRBV27 and TRBJ2-7; 9 bases fit TRBD1. The germline V gene has CDR1 MNHEY and CDR2 SMNVEV (reference sequence). The CDR3 contains 14 residues. With 1 base clipped from V and 5 bases from J, the junction kept 3 bases outside the gene matches. The CDR3 sequence: CASSLYRGRDEQYF. The CDR3 DNA is TGTGCCAGCAGTTTATACAGGGGGCGCGACGAGCAGTACTTC.

The chain joins TRBV29-1 to TRBJ2-3, with D unclear. The CDR3 length is 12 residues. Trimming took off 7 bases at V and 4 bases at J, with 12 bases between the two ends. Germline CDR1 reads SQVTM; CDR2 reads ANQGSEA. Written as DNA, the CDR3 is TGCAGCGCAACACCCACGTCAGATACGCAGTATTTT. Protein product: CSATPTSDTQYF.

V is TRBV9 and J is TRBJ2-7; D is perhaps TRBD1 (7 bases). CDR3 length: 15 residues. CDR1 is SGDLS, CDR2 YYNGEE, per germline. Trimming took off 0 bases at V and 4 bases at J, with 14 bases between the two ends. This CDR3 is CASSVDGGGRYEQYF. The DNA for the CDR3 is TGTGCCAGCAGCGTAGATGGAGGGGGCAGGTACGAGCAGTACTTC.

The V gene is TRBV18, the J gene TRBJ1-3; tentatively, D is TRBD1 (5 bases). The CDR3 has 15 amino acids. In germline, CDR1 is KGHSH, CDR2 LQKENI. Trimming left V 2 bases short and J 4 bases short, with 12 bases between. The CDR3 protein is CASSPGSQGGNTIYF. In nucleotides, the CDR3 is TGTGCCAGCTCACCAGGGTCCCAGGGAGGAAACACCATATATTTT.

This clone showed up just once. V gene TRBV6-5 combines with J gene TRBJ2-7, with D possibly being TRBD1 (7 bases). Germline V gives CDR1 MNHEY, CDR2 SVGAGI. Trimming removed 4 bases at V and 3 bases at J, with 16 bases between. The length of the CDR3 is 15 residues. CDR3 coding DNA: TGTGCCAGCAGTTGGGGGGACAGTCCATTCTACGAGCAGTACTTC. It translates to CASSWGDSPFYEQYF.

This chain links TRBV5-8 with TRBJ2-5; TRBD1 matches at 10 bases. The J call may be faulty, since TRBJ2-7 better matches the DNA end. The CDR3 runs 14 residues. The germline gives CDR1 SGHTS, CDR2 YDEGEE. The CDR3 DNA is TGTGCCAGCAGCTCCCGGGACAGGGGCTACGAGCAGTACTTC. It is translated as CASSSRDRGYEQYF.

The chain links TRBV11-2 to TRBJ1-2; no reliable D call. The CDR3 has 13 residues. Trimming stripped 5 bases from V and 4 bases from J, with 11 bases between. Germline CDR1 is SGHAT and CDR2 is FQNNGV. As DNA, the CDR3 is TGTGCCAGCAGCAAAATGGAGGGCTATGGCTACACCTTC. As protein: CASSKMEGYGYTF. The full variable domain, its missing parts supplied by reference TRBV11-2 and TRBJ1-2, is EAGVAQSPRYKIIEKRQSVAFWCNPISGHATLYWYQQILGQGPKLLIQFQNNGVVDDSQLPKDRFSAERLKGVDSTLKIQPAKLEDSAVYLCASSKMEGYGYTFGSGTRLTVV.

The rearrangement links TRBV7-8 to TRBJ2-5; 9 bases line up with TRBD2. Germline V lookup: CDR1 SGHVS, CDR2 FQNEAQ. This CDR3 spans 16 amino acids. Trimming removed 2 bases from V and 5 bases from J; junction bases left unmatched: 9. The CDR3 protein is CASSLRGRGGEETQYF. Here the CDR3 DNA reads TGTGCCAGCAGCTTAAGAGGGCGGGGGGGCGAGGAGACCCAGTACTTC. The whole variable domain, filled in from reference TRBV7-8 and TRBJ2-5, reads GAGVSQSPRYKVAKRGQDVALRCDPISGHVSLFWYQQALGQGPEFLTYFQNEAQLDKSGLPSDRFFAERPEGSVSTLKIQRTQQEDSAVYLCASSLRGRGGEETQYFGPGTRLLVL.

The J gene is TRBJ2-5, the V gene TRBV30; D might be TRBD1 (6 bases). Matching the DNA end better, TRBJ2-7 makes the J call doubtful. CDR1 and CDR2 (germline): GTSNPN, SVGIG (reference sequence). The CDR3 extends over 12 amino acids. The CDR3 DNA reads TGTGCCTGGGGGGGTACAGGGTACGAGCAGTACTTC. Protein product: CAWGGTGYEQYF.

The CDR3 DNA follows: TGTGCCAGCAGTTACCAGGGTAACTATGGCTACACCTTC. Its translation: CASSYQGNYGYTF. The chain links TRBV6-5 to TRBJ1-2; D is perhaps TRBD1 (5 bases). CDR3 length: 13 amino acids. V was trimmed by 2 bases and J by 1 base, leaving 5 bases between them. Germline CDR1 reads MNHEY; CDR2 reads SVGAGI.

The genes are TRBV4-3 and TRBJ2-3; 7 positions match TRBD1. Germline CDR1 reads LGHNA; CDR2 reads YSLEER. The CDR3 is 15 residues long. J lost 4 bases, V lost 1 base, and 5 bases had no gene match. This CDR3 reads CASSQAQGGADTQYF. CDR3 coding DNA: TGCGCCAGCAGCCAAGCTCAAGGGGGCGCAGATACGCAGTATTTT.

The rearrangement uses TRBV5-4 and TRBJ2-3; TRBD1 matches 8 bases. The CDR3 runs to 15 residues. Germline loops: CDR1 SGHNT, CDR2 YYREEE (reference sequence). Losses at the gene ends were 4 bases for V and 2 bases for J; bases not matched to a gene: 6. The chain's CDR3 is CASSTGQGITDTQYF. The CDR3 DNA sequence: TGTGCCAGCAGCACCGGACAGGGAATCACAGATACGCAGTATTTT.

This clone turned up a few times. The genes are TRBV5-1 and TRBJ2-1; tentatively, D is TRBD2 (6 bases). CDR1 and CDR2 from the germline V gene are SGHRS and YFSETQ. CDR3 length: 13 amino acids. V shed 6 bases and J shed 5 bases, with 12 bases lying between them. Written as DNA, the CDR3 is TGCGCCAGCAACCCGGGAGAGAACAATGAGCAGTTCTTC. It yields the protein CASNPGENNEQFF. The complete variable domain, with remaining parts taken from reference TRBV5-1 and TRBJ2-1, reads KAGVTQTPRYLIKTRGQQVTLSCSPISGHRSVSWYQQTPGQGLQFLFEYFSETQRNKGNFPGRFSGRQFSNSRSEMNVSTLELGDSALYLCASNPGENNEQFFGPGTRLTVL.

The gene calls are TRBV4-1 and TRBJ1-1; D might be TRBD1 (6 bases). Per the germline V gene, CDR1 is MGHRA and CDR2 is YSYEKL. The CDR3 totals 15 residues. Trimming took off 1 base at V and 1 base at J, with 10 bases between the two ends. For the CDR3, the DNA is TGCGCCAGCAGCCAAGTGTCCAGGGGGAACACTGAAGCTTTCTTT. Protein: CASSQVSRGNTEAFF.

The chain uses TRBV5-1 and TRBJ2-5; possible D gene TRBD1, 6 bases. V lost 8 bases to trimming and J lost 5 bases, with 19 bases between them. The CDR3 is 14 amino acids. Germline CDR1 SGHRS, CDR2 YFSETQ. Here the CDR3 DNA reads TGCGCCAGTACCACAGGGAACTTCCTGGAGACCCAGTACTTC. This gives the protein CASTTGNFLETQYF.

The J gene is TRBJ1-5, the V gene TRBV18, with TRBD1 matching 11 bases. The CDR3 spans 14 residues. V dropped 6 bases and J dropped 6; count of bases not matched to a gene: 4. The germline V gene encodes CDR1 KGHSH and CDR2 LQKENI. As DNA, the CDR3 is TGTGCCAGCTCCCCGGGACAGGGGGTTCAGCCCCAGCATTTT. Residues: CASSPGQGVQPQHF.

This chain connects TRBV7-2 to TRBJ2-7; TRBD2 aligns across 11 bases. The CDR3 is 14 amino acids. CDR1 and CDR2 from the germline V gene are SGHTA and FQGNSA. The junction had 5 bases not matched to a gene; V was cut back by 5 bases and J by 5 bases. The CDR3 region has the DNA TGTGCCAGCAGCCCTAGCGGGGGGTTCGACGAGCAGTACTTC. This codes for CASSPSGGFDEQYF.

The sample holds one count of this clone. The rearrangement links TRBV9 to TRBJ1-4; 7 bases line up with TRBD1. This CDR3 contains 15 residues. The V and J ends lost 3 bases and 8 bases, in that order; junction bases with no gene match: 10. The germline V gene encodes CDR1 SGDLS and CDR2 YYNGEE. CDR3 coding DNA: TGTGCCAGCAGCGCCAGACAGGGTTACGGCGAAAAACTGTTTTTT. Residues: CASSARQGYGEKLFF. Combining the CDR3 with reference TRBV9 and TRBJ1-4 gives the whole variable domain DSGVTQTPKHLITATGQRVTLRCSPRSGDLSVYWYQQSLDQGLQFLIQYYNGEERAKGNILERFSAQQFPDLHSELNLSSLELGDSALYFCASSARQGYGEKLFFGSGTQLSVL.

The V call is TRBV29-1, the J call TRBJ1-3; the D is unclear. With 6 bases removed from V and 0 bases from J, the gap between germline ends came to 9 bases. Per germline, CDR1 SQVTM and CDR2 ANQGSEA. The CDR3 length is 13 residues. The CDR3 DNA sequence: TGCAGCGTGAGGCCGAACTCTGGAAACACCATATATTTT. As protein: CSVRPNSGNTIYF.

The chain employs TRBV5-1 and TRBJ1-2; 7 nucleotides line up with TRBD1. The V and J ends lost 3 bases and 3 bases, in that order; junction bases with no gene match: 2. This CDR3 is 13 amino acids long. Germline V gene lookup returns CDR1 SGHRS and CDR2 YFSETQ. CDR3 residues: CASSCGTDYGYTF. The CDR3 DNA follows: TGCGCCAGCAGCTGTGGGACAGACTATGGCTACACCTTC.

This chain links TRBV9 with TRBJ2-2; TRBD1 matches at 8 bases. The CDR3 totals 13 residues. With V trimmed by 3 bases and J by 6 bases, 1 base remained unmatched. Germline loops: CDR1 SGDLS, CDR2 YYNGEE. In nucleotides, the CDR3 is TGTGCCAGCAGCGACAGGGGGGCCGGGGAGCTGTTTTTT. It yields the protein CASSDRGAGELFF. Using reference TRBV9 and TRBJ2-2 for the parts outside the CDR3, the full variable domain is DSGVTQTPKHLITATGQRVTLRCSPRSGDLSVYWYQQSLDQGLQFLIQYYNGEERAKGNILERFSAQQFPDLHSELNLSSLELGDSALYFCASSDRGAGELFFGEGSRLTVL.

This chain uses TRBV6-6 with TRBJ1-1; TRBD1 matches 7 bases. The CDR3 has 13 amino acids. Germline loops: CDR1 MNHNY, CDR2 SVGAGI (reference sequence). With 7 bases clipped from V and 1 base from J, the junction kept 3 bases outside the gene matches. CDR3 region: CASKGGENTEAFF. The CDR3 DNA reads as TGTGCCAGCAAAGGGGGCGAGAACACTGAAGCTTTCTTT.

The V call is TRBV7-2, the J call TRBJ2-6; D perhaps matches TRBD1 (5 bases). CDR3 size: 18 residues. Trimming removed 1 base from V and 0 bases from J, with 13 bases in between. The germline gives CDR1 SGHTA, CDR2 FQGNSA. CDR3 in DNA: TGTGCCAGCAGCTTAGGCGGTCTGGGGCACTCTGGGGCCAACGTCCTGACTTTC. This encodes CASSLGGLGHSGANVLTF.

The genes are TRBV7-2 and TRBJ2-2, with 10 bases identical to TRBD2. Germline trimming cut 0 bases from V and 0 bases from J; bases unmatched to any gene: 4. Germline V gene data show CDR1 as SGHTA and CDR2 as FQGNSA. This CDR3 has 18 residues. CDR3 region: CASSLAGLAVTNTGELFF. The DNA for the CDR3 is TGTGCCAGCAGCTTAGCCGGACTAGCGGTTACGAACACCGGGGAGCTGTTTTTT.

The chain recombines TRBV4-3 with TRBJ2-1; D is unclear. The CDR3 has 14 residues. Germline lookup yields CDR1 LGHNA and CDR2 YSLEER. The ends were cut back, 0 bases at V and 6 bases at J, with 9 bases in the middle. The CDR3 nucleotides are TGCGCCAGCAGCCAAGACGGGTCTGGCAATGAGCAGTTCTTC. Its translation is CASSQDGSGNEQFF.

The chain links TRBV30 to TRBJ2-5, with 12 bases identical to TRBD2. The CDR3 is made up of 15 amino acids. Germline CDR1 and CDR2: GTSNPN and SVGIG (reference sequence). Trimming removed 4 bases from V and 2 bases from J; junction bases left unmatched: 5. The CDR3 here is CAWTLAGGQQETQYF. CDR3 coding DNA: TGTGCCTGGACCCTAGCGGGAGGGCAACAAGAGACCCAGTACTTC.